The sequence of this T cell receptor beta chain was determined in a study of cytomegalovirus exposure and HLA in healthy donors. Overall study: Unique TCRs numbering roughly 80 million, obtained from HLA-typed donors, made up an early data release.

Notes on the study in general: Indistinguishable V segments, including TRBV6-2 and TRBV6-3, were excluded. A later analysis linked 16,951 TCR beta sequences to HLA alleles at 0.05 false discovery rate.

Worth noting for this clone: As yet, its antigen is unknown.

Primers for the PCR totalled 60 Vbeta and 13 Jbeta. Sequenced by immunoSEQ multiplex PCR; TCRdb stores in-frame clones only, minus some. Of 180,000 or so clones listed, around 76% were seen once; the top ten hold 2% to 2.5%. This CDR3 region has 15 residues. The V gene lost 1 base and the J gene lost 2 bases, with 9 bases spanning the gap. Germline V gives CDR1 SGHRS, CDR2 YFSETQ. Sequences were obtained from PBMCs. The TCR was taken from a woman in her thirties in good health and CMV-seropositive. This chain connects TRBV5-1 to TRBJ2-2; D unresolved. The CDR3 DNA follows: TGCGCCAGCAGCTTGTTAGCCCCTAACACCGGGGAGCTGTTTTTT. Residues: CASSLLAPNTGELFF. The full variable domain, its missing parts supplied by reference TRBV5-1 and TRBJ2-2, is KAGVTQTPRYLIKTRGQQVTLSCSPISGHRSVSWYQQTPGQGLQFLFEYFSETQRNKGNFPGRFSGRQFSNSRSEMNVSTLELGDSALYLCASSLLAPNTGELFFGEGSRLTVL.